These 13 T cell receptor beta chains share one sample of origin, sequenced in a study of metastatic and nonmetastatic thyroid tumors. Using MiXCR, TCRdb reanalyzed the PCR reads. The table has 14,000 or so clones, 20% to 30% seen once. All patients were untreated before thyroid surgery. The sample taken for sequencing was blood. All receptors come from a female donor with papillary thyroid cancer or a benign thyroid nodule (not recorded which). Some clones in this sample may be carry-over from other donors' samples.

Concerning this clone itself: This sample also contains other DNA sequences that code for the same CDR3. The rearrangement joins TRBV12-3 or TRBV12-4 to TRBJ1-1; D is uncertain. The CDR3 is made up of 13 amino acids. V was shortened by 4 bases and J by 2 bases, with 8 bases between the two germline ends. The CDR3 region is CASSYAGNTEAFF. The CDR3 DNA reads TGTGCCAGCAGTTACGCCGGTAACACTGAAGCTTTCTTT.

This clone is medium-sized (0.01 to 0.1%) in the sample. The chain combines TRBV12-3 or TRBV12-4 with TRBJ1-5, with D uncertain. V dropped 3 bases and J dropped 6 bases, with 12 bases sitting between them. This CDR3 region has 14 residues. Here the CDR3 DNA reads TGTGCCAGCAGTTTGATCGACGAGCGTCAGCCCCAGCATTTT. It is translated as CASSLIDERQPQHF.

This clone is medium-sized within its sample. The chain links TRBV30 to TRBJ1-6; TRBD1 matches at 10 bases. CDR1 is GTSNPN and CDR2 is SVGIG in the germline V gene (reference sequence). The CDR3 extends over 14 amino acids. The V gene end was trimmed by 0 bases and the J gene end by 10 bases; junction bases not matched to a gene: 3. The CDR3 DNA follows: TGTGCCTGGAGTGTGGGGACAGGGGCGTCACCCCTCCACTTT. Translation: CAWSVGTGASPLHF. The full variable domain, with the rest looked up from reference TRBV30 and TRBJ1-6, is SQTIHQWPATLVQPVGSPLSLECTVEGTSNPNLYWYRQAAGRGLQLLFYSVGIGQISSEVPQNLSASRPQDRQFILSSKKLLLSDSGFYLCAWSVGTGASPLHFGNGTRLTVT.

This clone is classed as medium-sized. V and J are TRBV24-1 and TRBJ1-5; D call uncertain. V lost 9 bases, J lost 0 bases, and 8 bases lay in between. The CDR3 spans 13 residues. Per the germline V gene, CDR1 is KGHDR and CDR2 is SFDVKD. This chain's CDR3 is CATALNSNQPQHF. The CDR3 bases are TGTGCCACCGCACTGAATAGCAATCAGCCCCAGCATTTT.

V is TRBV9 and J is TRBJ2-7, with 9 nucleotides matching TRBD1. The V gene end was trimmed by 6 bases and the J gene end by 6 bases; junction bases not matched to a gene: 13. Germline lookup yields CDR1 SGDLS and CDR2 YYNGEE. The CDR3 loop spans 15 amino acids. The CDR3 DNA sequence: TGTGCCAGCATCCCAGGGGGGACAGGGTTTGGCGAGCAGTACTTC. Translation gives CASIPGGTGFGEQYF.

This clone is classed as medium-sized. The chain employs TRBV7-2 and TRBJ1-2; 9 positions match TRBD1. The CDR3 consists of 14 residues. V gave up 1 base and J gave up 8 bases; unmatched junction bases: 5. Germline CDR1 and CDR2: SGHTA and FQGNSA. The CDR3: CASSLGTGARGYTF. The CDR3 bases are TGTGCCAGCAGCTTAGGGACAGGGGCTCGGGGCTACACCTTC. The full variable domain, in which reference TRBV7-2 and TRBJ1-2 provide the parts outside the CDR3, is GAGVSQSPSNKVTEKGKDVELRCDPISGHTALYWYRQSLGQGLEFLIYFQGNSAPDKSGLPSDRFSAERTGGSVSTLTIQRTQQEDSAVYLCASSLGTGARGYTFGSGTRLTVV.

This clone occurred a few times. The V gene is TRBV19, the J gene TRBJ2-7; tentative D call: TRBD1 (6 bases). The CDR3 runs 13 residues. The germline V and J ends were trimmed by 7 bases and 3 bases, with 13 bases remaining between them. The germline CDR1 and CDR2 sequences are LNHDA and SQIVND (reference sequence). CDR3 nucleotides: TGTGCCAGTAATGAGGGGGAAGGCTACGAGCAGTACTTC. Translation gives CASNEGEGYEQYF.

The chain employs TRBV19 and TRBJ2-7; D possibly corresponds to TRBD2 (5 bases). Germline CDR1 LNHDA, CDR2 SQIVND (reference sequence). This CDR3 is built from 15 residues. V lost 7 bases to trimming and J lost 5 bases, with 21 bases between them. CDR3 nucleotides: TGTGCCAGTACGTCACGAGCGGTGGGGTTGAACGAGCAGTACTTC. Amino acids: CASTSRAVGLNEQYF. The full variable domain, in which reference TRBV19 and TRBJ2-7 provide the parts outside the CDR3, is DGGITQSPKYLFRKEGQNVTLSCEQNLNHDAMYWYRQDPGQGLRLIYYSQIVNDFQKGDIAEGYSVSREKKESFPLTVTSAQKNPTAFYLCASTSRAVGLNEQYFGPGTRLTVT.

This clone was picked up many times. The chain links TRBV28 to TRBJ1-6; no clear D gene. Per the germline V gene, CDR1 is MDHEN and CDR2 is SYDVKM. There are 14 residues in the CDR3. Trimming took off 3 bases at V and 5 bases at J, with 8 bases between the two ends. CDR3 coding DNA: TGTGCCAGCAGTTTTCATGGGGATAATTCACCCCTCCACTTT. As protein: CASSFHGDNSPLHF.

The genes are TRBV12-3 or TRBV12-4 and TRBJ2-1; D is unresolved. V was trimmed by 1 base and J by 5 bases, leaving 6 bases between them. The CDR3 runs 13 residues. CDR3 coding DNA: TGTGCCAGCAGTTTAGGACCGAACAATGAGCAGTTCTTC. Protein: CASSLGPNNEQFF.

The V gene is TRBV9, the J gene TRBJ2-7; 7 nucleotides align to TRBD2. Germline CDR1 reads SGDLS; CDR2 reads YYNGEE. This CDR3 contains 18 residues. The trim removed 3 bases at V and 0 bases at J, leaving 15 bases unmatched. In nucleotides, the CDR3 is TGTGCCAGCAGCGACCCCGGGGCTAGCGGTAGTAGCTCCTACGAGCAGTACTTC. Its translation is CASSDPGASGSSSYEQYF. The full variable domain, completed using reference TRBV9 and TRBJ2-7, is DSGVTQTPKHLITATGQRVTLRCSPRSGDLSVYWYQQSLDQGLQFLIQYYNGEERAKGNILERFSAQQFPDLHSELNLSSLELGDSALYFCASSDPGASGSSSYEQYFGPGTRLTVT.

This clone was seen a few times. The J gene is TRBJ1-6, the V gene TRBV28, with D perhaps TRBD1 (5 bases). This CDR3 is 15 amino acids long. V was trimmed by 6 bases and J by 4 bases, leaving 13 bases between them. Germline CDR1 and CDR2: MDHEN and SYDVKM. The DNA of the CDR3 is TGTGCCAGCAGCCCAACGGACAATTATAATTCACCCCTCCACTTT. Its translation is CASSPTDNYNSPLHF.

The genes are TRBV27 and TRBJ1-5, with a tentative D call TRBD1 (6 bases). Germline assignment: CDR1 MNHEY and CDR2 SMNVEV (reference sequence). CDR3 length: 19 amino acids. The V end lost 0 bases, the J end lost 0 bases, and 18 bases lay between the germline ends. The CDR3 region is CASSLSGTGTLFSNQPQHF. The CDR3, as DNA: TGTGCCAGCAGTTTATCGGGGACCGGGACACTTTTTAGCAATCAGCCCCAGCATTTT.